The 7 T cell receptor beta chains reported below all come from one sample, sequenced in a study of response to subunit inactivated influenza vaccine. TCRdb itself ran the RT-PCR reads through MiXCR, one entry per CDR3 protein. The sample lists roughly 650,000 distinct CDR3 sequences; 15% to 18% were seen once. The material sequenced was PBMCs from blood, taken about 13 days after vaccination. These receptor sequences come from a middle-aged man who received an inactivated influenza vaccine.

This clonotype turned up a few times. The CDR3, as DNA: TGTGCCAGCAGTTTCCGGACAGCTGAAGCTTTCTTT. Protein product: CASSFRTAEAFF. V gene TRBV12-3 or TRBV12-4 combines with J gene TRBJ1-1; tentatively, D is TRBD1 (6 bases). The CDR3 consists of 12 residues. V lost 3 bases and J lost 6, with 8 bases in between.

This clonotype turned up a few times. J is TRBJ1-1 and V is TRBV5-1, with 8 bases that match TRBD1. Germline V gives CDR1 SGHRS, CDR2 YFSETQ. V lost 4 bases to trimming and J lost 5 bases; unmatched junction nucleotides: 7. The CDR3 is made up of 14 amino acids. This chain's CDR3 is CASSPGQASTEAFF. Here the CDR3 DNA reads TGCGCCAGCAGCCCGGGACAGGCGAGTACTGAAGCTTTCTTT.

The rearrangement links TRBV7-2 to TRBJ2-1; D gene unclear. The V end was cut by 4 bases, the J end by 8 bases, with 15 bases between. The CDR3 loop spans 14 amino acids. CDR1 is SGHTA, CDR2 FQGNSA, per germline. CDR3 DNA: TGTGCCAGCAGCTCAGAGACTCCGCTAGATGAGCAGTTCTTC. Protein sequence: CASSSETPLDEQFF. Filled out from reference TRBV7-2 and TRBJ2-1, the complete variable domain reads GAGVSQSPSNKVTEKGKDVELRCDPISGHTALYWYRQSLGQGLEFLIYFQGNSAPDKSGLPSDRFSAERTGGSVSTLTIQRTQQEDSAVYLCASSSETPLDEQFFGPGTRLTVL.

The chain joins TRBV6-1 to TRBJ2-3; D is undetermined. Trimming shortened V by 7 bases and J by 6 bases, and 20 bases separated the two germline ends. This CDR3 comprises 15 residues. Per germline, CDR1 MNHNS and CDR2 SASEGT. CDR3 amino acids: CASTEGLDPADTQYF. CDR3 bases: TGTGCCAGCACCGAAGGCCTGGACCCTGCGGATACGCAGTATTTT.

At least ten counts were recorded for this clonotype. The rearrangement joins TRBV2 to TRBJ2-7; D unclear. V lost 3 bases and J 3 bases, leaving 3 bases between the germline ends. The CDR3 runs to 11 residues. The germline V gene has CDR1 SNHLY and CDR2 FYNNEI. The CDR3 is CASSEHYEQYF. Written as DNA, the CDR3 is TGTGCCAGCAGTGAGCACTACGAGCAGTACTTC.

The chain uses TRBV20-1 and TRBJ2-1; TRBD2 matches 10 bases. This CDR3 comprises 14 residues. Germline-derived CDR1 and CDR2 are DFQATT and SNEGSKA (reference sequence). The trim removed 1 base at V and 6 bases at J, leaving 3 bases unmatched. CDR3 amino acids: CSARGLAGVNEQFF. The DNA for the CDR3 is TGCAGTGCTAGAGGGCTAGCGGGAGTCAATGAGCAGTTCTTC.

The chain links TRBV2 to TRBJ1-4; 7 nucleotides match TRBD1. CDR1 SNHLY and CDR2 FYNNEI come from the germline V gene. CDR3 length equals 14 residues. The trim removed 3 bases at V and 10 bases at J, leaving 8 bases unmatched. DNA of the CDR3: TGTGCCAGCAGTGACGGGACAGCTGAAGGAAAACTGTTTTTT. This codes for CASSDGTAEGKLFF. Using reference TRBV2 and TRBJ1-4 for the parts outside the CDR3, the full variable domain is EPEVTQTPSHQVTQMGQEVILRCVPISNHLYFYWYRQILGQKVEFLVSFYNNEISEKSEIFDDQFSVERPDGSNFTLKIRSTKLEDSAMYFCASSDGTAEGKLFFGSGTQLSVL.